The table lists the clone carrying this T cell receptor (beta chain) with a few counts. The antigen is undetermined. This entry belongs to a study of beta chain features in type 1 diabetes. Whole-study findings and limits: Naive, central memory and regulatory TCRB repertoires appeared more similar among patients than healthy donors. A pattern of fewer insertions and more deletions at VDJ junctions was seen in type 1 diabetes patients.

The CDR3 spans 15 residues. Germline V gives CDR1 SGHNT, CDR2 YYREEE (reference sequence). J gave up 2 bases and V 2 bases, and 2 bases lay outside the gene matches. All of the isolated RNA was reverse transcribed, so expressed TCRB transcripts were sequenced. Clones were sequenced by immunoSEQ multiplex PCR, and TCRdb holds only the in-frame ones, with some missing. This table holds hundreds of thousands of clones, around 7.6% found once. This sequence originates from a woman aged 18-29 years in good health. The sample was central memory CD4+ T cells from blood. The chain links TRBV5-4 to TRBJ2-1; TRBD2 agrees at 9 bases. The CDR3 DNA sequence: TGTGCCAGCAGCTTCGGCGGGAGGGCCTACAATGAGCAGTTCTTC. It yields the protein CASSFGGRAYNEQFF.